One and the same sample provided the 2 T cell receptor beta chains below, sequenced in a study of T cell changes during pregnancy in multiple sclerosis. This table comes from immunoSEQ multiplex PCR, and its TCRdb copy is limited to in-frame clones, with some not included. The sample has tens of thousands of clones; roughly 92% are singletons. The sequences come from CD8+ T cells from peripheral blood mononuclear cells, collected in the third trimester of pregnancy. The receptors derive from a female donor in good health, enrolled as a control in a pregnancy study.

CDR3 residues: CASSVAAGGGLNSPLHF. In DNA form, the CDR3 reads TGTGCCAGCAGCGTAGCCGCGGGAGGGGGTTTGAATTCACCCCTCCACTTT. This chain links TRBV9 with TRBJ1-6; a weak D match, TRBD1 (6 bases). Germline-derived CDR1 and CDR2 are SGDLS and YYNGEE. The V gene lost 0 bases and the J gene lost 7 bases, with 17 bases spanning the gap. There are 17 residues in the CDR3.

The chain links TRBV4-3 to TRBJ2-1, with a tentative D call TRBD1 (6 bases). From germline, CDR1 is LGHNA and CDR2 YSLEER. Trimming removed 1 base from V and 8 bases from J, with 18 bases in between. The CDR3 is 16 residues long. The CDR3 DNA sequence: TGCGCCAGCAGCCAAGTGTTGTCAGTGGGGGCGGATGAGCAGTTCTTC. Protein: CASSQVLSVGADEQFF.